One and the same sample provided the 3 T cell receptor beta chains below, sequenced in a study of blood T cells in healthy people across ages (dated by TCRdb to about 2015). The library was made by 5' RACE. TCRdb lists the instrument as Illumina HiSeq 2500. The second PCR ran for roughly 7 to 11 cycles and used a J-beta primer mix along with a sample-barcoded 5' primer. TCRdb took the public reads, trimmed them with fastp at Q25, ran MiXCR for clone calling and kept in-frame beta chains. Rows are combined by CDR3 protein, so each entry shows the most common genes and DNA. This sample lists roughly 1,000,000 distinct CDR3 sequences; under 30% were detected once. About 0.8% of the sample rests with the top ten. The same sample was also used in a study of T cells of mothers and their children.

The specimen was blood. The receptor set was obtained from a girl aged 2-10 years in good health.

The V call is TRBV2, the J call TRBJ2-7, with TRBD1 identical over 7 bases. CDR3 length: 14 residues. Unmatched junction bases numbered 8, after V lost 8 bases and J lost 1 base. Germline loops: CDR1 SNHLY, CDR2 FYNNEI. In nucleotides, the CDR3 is TGTGCCAGCTCCTCCGGGACAGAATCCTACGAGCAGTACTTC. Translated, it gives CASSSGTESYEQYF.

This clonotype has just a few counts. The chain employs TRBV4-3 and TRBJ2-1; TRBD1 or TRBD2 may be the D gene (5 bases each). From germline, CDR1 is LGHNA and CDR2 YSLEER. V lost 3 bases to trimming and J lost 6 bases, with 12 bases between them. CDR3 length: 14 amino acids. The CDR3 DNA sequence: TGCGCCAGCAGCCAGAGGGACCCAGGCAATGAGCAGTTCTTC. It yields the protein CASSQRDPGNEQFF.

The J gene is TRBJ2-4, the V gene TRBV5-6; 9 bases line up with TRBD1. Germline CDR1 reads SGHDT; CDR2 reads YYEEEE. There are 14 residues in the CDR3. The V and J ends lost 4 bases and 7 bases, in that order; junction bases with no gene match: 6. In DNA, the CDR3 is TGTGCCAGCAGCCAACAGGGGGCTAGGAACATTCAGTACTTC. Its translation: CASSQQGARNIQYF.